The rows below give T cell receptor beta chains drawn from one sample of a study of blood T cells in healthy people across ages. TCRdb ran MiXCR on the 5' RACE reads and lists one entry per CDR3 protein. The profile shows some 1.4 million distinct CDR3 sequences, roughly 45% of them singletons. Sequenced sample: blood. The receptors were sampled from a woman in her late teens or twenties in good health. Both conserved end residues are part of each CDR3. A D gene is named only where the DNA matches it firmly. Clone size, where shown, is once, few, many, or a class for clones that have expanded.

>many|TRBV29-1|TRBJ2-4|NA
CSVDWDKNIQYF
TGCAGCGTTGATTGGGACAAAAACATTCAGTACTTC
>few|TRBV5-5|TRBJ2-7|NA
CASSWGVDYEQYF
TGTGCCAGCAGCTGGGGGGTAGATTACGAGCAGTACTTC
>NA|TRBV9|TRBJ2-6|NA
CASSVGPKTASVSGANVLTF
TGTGCCAGCAGCGTAGGCCCCAAAACAGCCAGCGTCTCTGGGGCCAACGTCCTGACTTTC
>NA|TRBV7-2|TRBJ2-7|TRBD1
CTSSSLGQGRSEFYEQYF
TGTACCAGCAGCTCCCTTGGACAGGGAAGAAGCGAATTTTACGAGCAGTACTTC
>few|TRBV20-1|TRBJ2-5|NA
CSAIIGVGGTQYF
TGCAGTGCTATTATAGGGGTCGGAGGGACCCAGTACTTC
>NA|TRBV2|TRBJ2-3|NA
CASSEPGAAADAQYF
TGTGCCAGCAGTGAACCAGGAGCAGCGGCAGATGCGCAGTATTTT
>NA|TRBV7-2|TRBJ2-1|NA
CASSAGHSSYNEQFF
TGTGCCAGCAGCGCCGGACATAGCTCCTACAATGAGCAGTTCTTC
>NA|TRBV20-1|TRBJ2-5|NA
CSAHFPETQYF
TGCAGTGCCCACTTTCCAGAGACCCAGTACTTC
>NA|TRBV9|TRBJ2-3|TRBD1
CASQGDISTDTQYF
TGTGCCAGCCAGGGGGACATAAGCACAGATACGCAGTATTTT
>NA|TRBV3-1|TRBJ2-5|TRBD2
CASSQDIQREGHPNEQYF
TGTGCCAGCAGCCAAGATATCCAGCGGGAGGGCCATCCCAATGAGCAGTACTTC
>NA|TRBV5-1|TRBJ1-4|TRBD1
CASSRWTGEEKLFF
TGCGCCAGCAGCCGATGGACAGGGGAGGAAAAACTGTTTTTT
>few|TRBV7-9|TRBJ2-5|NA
CASSVLDPTSSETQYF
TGTGCCAGCAGCGTCCTTGACCCCACTAGCAGCGAGACCCAGTACTTC
>NA|TRBV9|TRBJ2-7|NA
CASSVSHRDYEQYF
TGTGCCAGCAGCGTATCCCACAGAGACTACGAGCAGTACTTC